The 10 T cell receptor beta chains given below trace back to one sample, sequenced in a study of blood T cell repertoires in COVID-19. Libraries were prepared by immunoSEQ multiplex PCR; TCRdb keeps only in-frame clonotypes and omits some of them. This sample has some 45,000 clones, with 86% found just once. Sequencing used peripheral blood. Every receptor here comes from a human donor in a cohort sampled during active COVID-19.

The V call is TRBV10-3, the J call TRBJ2-3, with 10 nucleotides matching TRBD2. Germline-derived CDR1 and CDR2 are ENHRY and SYGVKD. V was pared by 6 bases and J by 5 bases, with 5 bases of the junction left unmatched. The CDR3 totals 14 residues. CDR3 sequence: CAIRESGGVDTQYF. The CDR3 DNA reads as TGTGCCATCAGGGAAAGCGGGGGGGTAGATACGCAGTATTTT.

V and J are TRBV5-6 and TRBJ2-1; 12 nucleotides agree with TRBD1. The CDR3 sequence is 16 residues long. The J segment lost 9 bases and the V segment lost 0 bases, leaving 7 bases of the junction unmatched. Germline values: CDR1 SGHDT, CDR2 YYEEEE. CDR3 loop: CASSLGRDRGRFEQFF. DNA for the CDR3: TGTGCCAGCAGCTTGGGCCGGGACAGGGGGCGCTTTGAGCAGTTCTTC.

The chain has TRBV11-2 and TRBJ1-4; D might be TRBD1 (5 bases). Trimming took 5 bases from V and 7 from J, leaving 23 bases between them. The length of the CDR3 is 17 residues. CDR1 SGHAT and CDR2 FQNNGV come from the germline V gene. The CDR3 DNA sequence: TGTGCCAGCAGCATAGGGATATCGGGGGTCCCTTCTGAAAAACTGTTTTTT. Protein: CASSIGISGVPSEKLFF.

This sequence joins TRBV23-1 and TRBJ2-5; D gene ambiguous. TRBV23-1 is annotated as an ORF whose role is uncertain. Trimming cost V 8 bases and J 3 bases, with 16 bases left between them. This CDR3 is 14 amino acids long. CDR3 sequence (DNA): TGCGCCAGCGTTCCCCCGAGGCACAAAGAGACCCAGTACTTC. Its protein is CASVPPRHKETQYF.

This clone turned up a few times. J is TRBJ2-7 and V is TRBV5-1; 8 bases are a match to TRBD1. The CDR3 extends over 15 amino acids. Trimming took 4 bases from V and 0 from J; bases not matched to a gene: 6. Germline V gene sequence: CDR1 SGHRS, CDR2 YFSETQ. The DNA for the CDR3 is TGCGCCAGCAGCGGCCGCGACAGGGGCTCCTACGAGCAGTACTTC. This translates into CASSGRDRGSYEQYF.

The gene calls are TRBV4-2 and TRBJ2-5; D possibly corresponds to TRBD2 (6 bases). This CDR3 has 17 amino acids. The germline gives CDR1 LGHNA, CDR2 YNFKEQ. Trimming left V 0 bases short and J 4 bases short, with 18 bases between. CDR3 DNA: TGTGCCAGCAGCCAAGATCTATCGGGGGTCTGGGCAGAGACCCAGTACTTC. Protein: CASSQDLSGVWAETQYF.

V usage is TRBV2 and J usage is TRBJ1-4; D is perhaps TRBD1 (5 bases). The CDR3 is 15 residues long. With 5 bases removed from V and 7 bases from J, the gap between germline ends came to 17 bases. CDR1 and CDR2 (germline): SNHLY, FYNNEI. The CDR3, as DNA: TGTGCCAGCAGTCGCCAGGGAGGGATAGGTGAAAAACTGTTTTTT. Translation: CASSRQGGIGEKLFF.

The chain links TRBV28 to TRBJ2-2; D is possibly TRBD1 (5 bases). The V end lost 6 bases, the J end lost 1 base, and 12 bases lay between the germline ends. The germline V gene encodes CDR1 MDHEN and CDR2 SYDVKM. The CDR3 consists of 15 residues. Here the CDR3 DNA reads TGTGCCAGCAGCAGGGTGGGGCAGAACACCGGGGAGCTGTTTTTT. Translated, it gives CASSRVGQNTGELFF.

The rearrangement joins TRBV7-9 to TRBJ1-5; D remains ambiguous. CDR3 length equals 12 residues. The V gene lost 5 bases and the J gene lost 6 bases, with 8 bases spanning the gap. Germline-derived CDR1 and CDR2 are SEHNR and FQNEAQ (reference sequence). DNA for the CDR3: TGTGCCAGCAGCAATTCGGGTCAGCCCCAGCATTTT. Its protein product is CASSNSGQPQHF.

The chain carries TRBV7-9 and TRBJ2-1, with 11 bases aligning to TRBD2. In germline, CDR1 is SEHNR, CDR2 FQNEAQ (reference sequence). The CDR3 length is 16 residues. V dropped 6 bases and J dropped 4; count of bases not matched to a gene: 8. CDR3 protein: CASRVSGGAAYNEQFF. The CDR3 bases are TGTGCCAGCAGGGTTAGCGGGGGGGCCGCATACAATGAGCAGTTCTTC.